Below, 27 T cell receptor beta chains from the same sample are listed, as sequenced in a study of blood T cell repertoires in COVID-19 (dated by TCRdb to the early 2020s). The library was built by means of the immunoSEQ multiplex PCR assay. TCRdb stores this immuneACCESS table with in-frame sequences only. Part of the clones is absent; in the studies checked, under half of the shortfall reflects unresolved V genes, and no reason is known for the rest. This sample lists more than 85,000 clones; roughly 84% were detected once. In total, the top ten clones hold 7.9% of the sample. Sequencing was done on a sample of peripheral blood. The receptors stem from an elderly woman with active or convalescent COVID-19.

The chain recombines TRBV20-1 with TRBJ1-2, with 9 bases matching TRBD1. The V and J ends lost 3 bases and 8 bases, in that order; junction bases with no gene match: 4. The CDR3 has 12 residues. Germline CDR1 reads DFQATT; CDR2 reads SNEGSKA (reference sequence). The CDR3 loop is CSASGQGMGYTF. CDR3 sequence (DNA): TGCAGTGCTAGTGGACAGGGGATGGGCTACACCTTC.

V and J are TRBV18 and TRBJ1-6; 9 bases agree with TRBD1. From germline, CDR1 is KGHSH and CDR2 LQKENI. The junction had 18 bases not matched to a gene; V was cut back by 3 bases and J by 6 bases. The CDR3 covers 20 residues. This CDR3 reads CASSPTTLGQGVFSNSPLHF. CDR3 bases: TGTGCCAGCTCACCGACGACATTGGGACAGGGAGTATTCAGTAATTCACCCCTCCACTTT.

The chain carries TRBV28 and TRBJ2-7; D unresolved. CDR3 length: 13 amino acids. Trimming took 6 bases from V and 7 from J, leaving 16 bases between them. The germline gives CDR1 MDHEN, CDR2 SYDVKM. CDR3: CASSRDQQSEQYF. The CDR3 DNA sequence: TGTGCCAGCAGCCGAGATCAACAGAGTGAGCAGTACTTC. The full variable domain, rest sourced from reference TRBV28 and TRBJ2-7, is DVKVTQSSRYLVKRTGEKVFLECVQDMDHENMFWYRQDPGLGLRLIYFSYDVKMKEKGDIPEGYSVSREKKERFSLILESASTNQTSMYLCASSRDQQSEQYFGPGTRLTVT.

This chain connects TRBV28 to TRBJ2-1; 11 bases map to TRBD2. CDR3 length equals 15 residues. Trimming removed 3 bases from V and 7 bases from J; junction bases left unmatched: 5. Germline V gene sequence: CDR1 MDHEN, CDR2 SYDVKM. The CDR3 region is CASSFLAGGKNEQFF. CDR3 coding DNA: TGTGCCAGCAGTTTTTTAGCGGGAGGGAAAAATGAGCAGTTCTTC.

In DNA, the CDR3 is TGCGCCAGCACCTCCTTAACTTACGAGCAGTACTTC. Protein sequence: CASTSLTYEQYF. This rearrangement joins TRBV5-1 to TRBJ2-7; D is unresolved. The germline V and J ends were trimmed by 6 bases and 4 bases, with 11 bases remaining between them. Germline CDR1 reads SGHRS; CDR2 reads YFSETQ. This CDR3 is 12 amino acids long.

Concerning this clone: A read error may produce the germline difference seen at one junction end. V usage is TRBV6-1 and J usage is TRBJ2-6, with a tentative D call TRBD1 (6 bases). CDR3 size: 19 residues. CDR1 and CDR2 (germline): MNHNS, SASEGT. The CDR3 bases are TGTGCCAGCACTGAACAGGGTTTCATTAAAAATTCTGGGGCCAACGTCCTGACTTTC. This encodes CASTEQGFIKNSGANVLTF.

V is TRBV10-3 and J is TRBJ1-5; TRBD1 is a possible D gene (6 bases). The V and J ends lost 3 bases and 7 bases respectively, with 19 bases between them. Germline CDR1 ENHRY, CDR2 SYGVKD. The CDR3 runs 16 residues. CDR3 nucleotide sequence: TGTGCCATCAGTGACGCGATAACAGGGTTAGGGCAGCCCCAGCATTTT. It translates to CAISDAITGLGQPQHF.

The gene calls are TRBV2 and TRBJ1-5; TRBD1 might be the D (6 bases). The CDR3 is made up of 15 amino acids. CDR1 and CDR2 (germline): SNHLY, FYNNEI. V shed 7 bases and J shed 1 base, with 14 bases lying between them. The chain's CDR3 is CASIEGGGSNQPQHF. The CDR3 coding sequence is TGTGCCAGCATCGAAGGGGGGGGAAGCAATCAGCCCCAGCATTTT.

This chain connects TRBV28 to TRBJ2-1, with 13 bases identical to TRBD2. Germline CDR1 reads MDHEN; CDR2 reads SYDVKM. J lost 7 bases, V lost 4 bases, and 7 bases had no gene match. The CDR3 consists of 16 residues. Written as DNA, the CDR3 is TGTGCCAGCAGTTCCCCAGGACTAGCGGGAGCTAATGAGCAGTTCTTC. This codes for CASSSPGLAGANEQFF.

The rearrangement uses TRBV2 and TRBJ2-7, with TRBD2 identical over 9 bases. This CDR3 is built from 15 residues. Trimming took 6 bases from V and 0 from J; bases not matched to a gene: 6. The germline CDR1 and CDR2 sequences are SNHLY and FYNNEI. Here the CDR3 DNA reads TGTGCCAGCAGATACGGGACTAGCCGCTCCTACGAGCAGTACTTC. Translating gives CASRYGTSRSYEQYF.

The gene calls are TRBV3-1 (or the pseudogene TRBV3-2) and TRBJ1-2; 10 positions agree with TRBD1. Germline lookup yields CDR1 LGHDT and CDR2 YNNKEL (reference sequence). The ends lost 4 bases at V and 6 bases at J; junction bases unmatched: 8. The CDR3 runs to 15 residues. CDR3 residues: CASSPYYGQGDGYTF. The CDR3 nucleotides read TGTGCCAGCAGCCCTTACTATGGACAGGGGGATGGCTACACCTTC.

The rearrangement links TRBV5-1 to TRBJ2-1; D unresolved. The V end lost 4 bases, the J end lost 9 bases, and 14 bases lay between the germline ends. The CDR3 totals 13 residues. Germline V gene data show CDR1 as SGHRS and CDR2 as YFSETQ. The CDR3: CASSQLNDGEQFF. The CDR3 DNA reads TGCGCCAGCAGCCAACTAAACGACGGTGAGCAGTTCTTC.

This clone came up once. J is TRBJ1-2 and V is TRBV7-9, with D possibly being TRBD1 (5 bases). CDR3 length: 14 amino acids. Between the trimmed V and J ends, which lost 1 base and 1 base, there was a span of 7 bases. Germline V gives CDR1 SEHNR, CDR2 FQNEAQ (reference sequence). CDR3 sequence: CASSLGGNNYGYTF. The DNA of the CDR3 is TGTGCCAGCAGCTTAGGGGGCAATAACTATGGCTACACCTTC. The full variable domain, in which reference TRBV7-9 and TRBJ1-2 provide the parts outside the CDR3, is DTGVSQNPRHKITKRGQNVTFRCDPISEHNRLYWYRQTLGQGPEFLTYFQNEAQLEKSRLLSDRFSAERPKGSFSTLEIQRTEQGDSAMYLCASSLGGNNYGYTFGSGTRLTVV.

This sequence joins TRBV6-2 or TRBV6-3 and TRBJ2-1; TRBD1 might be the D (6 bases). This CDR3 region has 13 residues. Germline CDR1 reads MNHEY; CDR2 reads SVGEGT. V was trimmed by 4 bases and J by 8 bases, leaving 12 bases between them. The CDR3 bases are TGTGCCAGCAGTTTGACAGGTTTCCATGAGCAGTTCTTC. Its protein product is CASSLTGFHEQFF.

The rearrangement uses TRBV21-1 and TRBJ2-1; TRBD2, the table's D call, was not compared with the DNA. TRBV21-1 is annotated as a pseudogene. CDR3 length: 19 residues. The CDR3 region is CASSKGFEREGRIYNEQFF. The CDR3 nucleotides are TGTGCCAGCAGCAAAGGTTTCGAGCGGGAGGGCCGAATTTACAATGAGCAGTTCTTC.

The V and J genes are TRBV6-1 and TRBJ2-5, with D perhaps matching TRBD1 (6 bases). V was clipped by 1 base and J by 4 bases, with 13 bases between them. The V gene's germline CDR1 is MNHNS and CDR2 SASEGT. CDR3 length: 15 amino acids. CDR3 DNA sequence: TGTGCCAGCAGTGAAGTAGGTGGGGGCACAGAGACCCAGTACTTC. The encoded protein is CASSEVGGGTETQYF.

The chain joins TRBV7-8 to TRBJ2-1; 8 bases line up with TRBD1. V gave up 5 bases and J gave up 6 bases; unmatched junction bases: 3. CDR1 SGHVS and CDR2 FQNEAQ come from the germline V gene. CDR3 length: 13 amino acids. CDR3 sequence (DNA): TGTGCCAGCAGCCGGGACAGGAGCAATGAGCAGTTCTTC. Its translation is CASSRDRSNEQFF. Full variable domain (missing parts from reference TRBV7-8 and TRBJ2-1): GAGVSQSPRYKVAKRGQDVALRCDPISGHVSLFWYQQALGQGPEFLTYFQNEAQLDKSGLPSDRFFAERPEGSVSTLKIQRTQQEDSAVYLCASSRDRSNEQFFGPGTRLTVL.

The chain has TRBV10-3 and TRBJ1-4, with a tentative D call TRBD1 (5 bases). The CDR3 consists of 14 residues. Germline V gene lookup returns CDR1 ENHRY and CDR2 SYGVKD. V was trimmed by 2 bases and J by 4 bases, leaving 8 bases between them. As DNA, the CDR3 is TGTGCCATCAGTGAGGGGGCAAATAATGAAAAACTGTTTTTT. Amino acid sequence: CAISEGANNEKLFF.

This rearrangement joins TRBV19 to TRBJ1-2; TRBD1 is a possible D gene (5 bases). V lost 7 bases and J lost 8, with 23 bases in between. The V gene's germline CDR1 is LNHDA and CDR2 SQIVND (reference sequence). CDR3 length equals 15 residues. CDR3 coding DNA: TGTGCCAGTAATATGGGGGGGAGAACCCCTGGCGGCTACACCTTC. As protein: CASNMGGRTPGGYTF.

The V call is TRBV29-1, the J call TRBJ2-7; 10 bases are shared with TRBD1. V dropped 6 bases and J dropped 8; count of bases not matched to a gene: 13. The CDR3 has 14 residues. Germline assignment: CDR1 SQVTM and CDR2 ANQGSEA. As DNA, the CDR3 is TGCAGCGTCGCGACCGGGACAGGGGCTTTTCAGCAGTACTTC. Amino acid sequence: CSVATGTGAFQQYF.

This chain joins TRBV9 and TRBJ2-5; 9 nucleotides agree with TRBD2. The CDR3 has 14 amino acids. CDR1 is SGDLS and CDR2 is YYNGEE in the germline V gene. V gave up 3 bases and J gave up 4 bases; unmatched junction bases: 4. The CDR3 reads CASSGLAVGETQYF. The CDR3 nucleotides read TGTGCCAGCAGCGGACTAGCGGTGGGAGAGACCCAGTACTTC.

The V gene is TRBV7-8, the J gene TRBJ2-7; 11 bases are shared with TRBD2. J lost 3 bases, V lost 2 bases, and 6 bases had no gene match. This CDR3 region has 16 residues. Germline assignment: CDR1 SGHVS and CDR2 FQNEAQ. As DNA, the CDR3 is TGTGCCAGCAGCTTATCTTCGGGACTAGCGGTCTACGAGCAGTACTTC. Its translation: CASSLSSGLAVYEQYF.

The V and J genes are TRBV2 and TRBJ1-5; perhaps TRBD1 as D (6 bases). The V end lost 6 bases, the J end lost 5 bases, and 17 bases lay between the germline ends. This CDR3 spans 15 amino acids. Germline values: CDR1 SNHLY, CDR2 FYNNEI. The CDR3 DNA is TGTGCCAGCAGGATCCCGGACAGCGGGGATCAGCCCCAGCATTTT. Protein: CASRIPDSGDQPQHF.

The chain has TRBV5-5 and TRBJ2-1; D possibly corresponds to TRBD2 (7 bases). The V gene lost 0 bases and the J gene lost 1 base, with 14 bases spanning the gap. Germline V lookup: CDR1 SGHKS, CDR2 YYEKEE (reference sequence). The CDR3 runs 17 residues. The CDR3 sequence: CASSLVSGGSSYNEQFF. Here the CDR3 DNA reads TGTGCCAGCAGCTTGGTTTCGGGGGGCAGTTCCTACAATGAGCAGTTCTTC. The complete variable domain, with remaining parts taken from reference TRBV5-5 and TRBJ2-1, reads DAGVTQSPTHLIKTRGQQVTLRCSPISGHKSVSWYQQVLGQGPQFIFQYYEKEERGRGNFPDRFSARQFPNYSSELNVNALLLGDSALYLCASSLVSGGSSYNEQFFGPGTRLTVL.

The CDR3 loop reads CATSKTQTGNEQYF. Written as DNA, the CDR3 is TGTGCCACCAGCAAGACACAGACAGGGAACGAGCAGTACTTC. This chain connects TRBV15 to TRBJ2-7, with TRBD1 matching over 7 bases. V dropped 4 bases and J dropped 5; count of bases not matched to a gene: 8. The CDR3 spans 14 residues. Germline CDR1 is LNHNV and CDR2 is YYDKDF (reference sequence).

The DNA of the CDR3 is TGTGCCAGCAGGACCGACACCGTCTACAATGAGCAGTTCTTC. As protein: CASRTDTVYNEQFF. V usage is TRBV7-3 and J usage is TRBJ2-1; no clear D. This CDR3 is built from 14 residues. The germline V gene has CDR1 SGHTA and CDR2 FQGTGA. V was pared by 6 bases and J by 3 bases, with 12 bases between.

The V call is TRBV29-1, the J call TRBJ2-3; 7 nucleotides match TRBD1. Trimming cost V 4 bases and J 5 bases; bases outside gene matches: 3. Germline V lookup: CDR1 SQVTM, CDR2 ANQGSEA. The CDR3 consists of 12 residues. The CDR3 reads CSVAQGEDTQYF. Written as DNA, the CDR3 is TGCAGCGTTGCTCAGGGGGAAGATACGCAGTATTTT.